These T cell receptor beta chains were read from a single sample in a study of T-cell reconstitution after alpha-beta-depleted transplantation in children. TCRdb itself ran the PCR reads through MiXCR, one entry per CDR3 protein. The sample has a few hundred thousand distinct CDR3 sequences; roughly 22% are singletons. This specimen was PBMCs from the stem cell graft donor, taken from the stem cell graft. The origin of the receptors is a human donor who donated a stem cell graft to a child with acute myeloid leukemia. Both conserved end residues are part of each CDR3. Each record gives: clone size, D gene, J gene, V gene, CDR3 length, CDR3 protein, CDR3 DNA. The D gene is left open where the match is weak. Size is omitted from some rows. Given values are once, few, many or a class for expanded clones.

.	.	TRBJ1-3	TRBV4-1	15	CASSQAWSSGNTIYF	TGCGCCAGCAGCCAAGCTTGGTCCTCTGGAAACACCATATATTTT
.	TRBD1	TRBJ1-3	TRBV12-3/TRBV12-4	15	CASSTRTGVGNTIYF	TGTGCCAGCAGTACACGGACAGGGGTTGGAAACACCATATATTTT
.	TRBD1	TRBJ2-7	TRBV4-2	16	CASSQDVSGQTYEQYF	TGTGCCAGCAGCCAAGATGTATCGGGACAGACTTACGAGCAGTACTTC
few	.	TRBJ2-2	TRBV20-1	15	CSARGVERNTGELFF	TGCAGTGCTAGAGGTGTGGAGCGGAACACCGGGGAGCTGTTTTTT
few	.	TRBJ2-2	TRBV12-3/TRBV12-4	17	CASSRGQPRGNTGELFF	TGTGCCAGCAGCCGCGGACAGCCTAGGGGGAACACCGGGGAGCTGTTTTTT
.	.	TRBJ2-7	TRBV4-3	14	CASSQIVSVHEQYF	TGCGCCAGCAGCCAAATAGTTTCTGTACACGAGCAGTACTTC
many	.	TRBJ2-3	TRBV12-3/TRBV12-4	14	CASSLVVNPDTQYF	TGTGCCAGCAGTTTAGTAGTCAATCCAGATACGCAGTATTTT
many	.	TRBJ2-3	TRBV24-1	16	CATSDARDLNTDTQYF	TGTGCCACCAGTGATGCTCGGGACCTTAACACAGATACGCAGTATTTT
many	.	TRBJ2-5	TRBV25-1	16	CASSDGVADSRETQYF	TGTGCCAGCAGTGACGGGGTAGCGGACTCCCGAGAGACCCAGTACTTC
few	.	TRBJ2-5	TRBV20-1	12	CSAGGNQETQYF	TGCAGCGCCGGGGGAAACCAAGAGACCCAGTACTTC
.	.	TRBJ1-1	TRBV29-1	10	CSVVDTEAFF	TGCAGCGTTGTCGACACTGAAGCTTTCTTT
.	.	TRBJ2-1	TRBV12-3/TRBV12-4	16	CASSLGGGITYNEQFF	TGTGCCAGCAGTTTGGGGGGGGGCATTACCTACAATGAGCAGTTCTTC
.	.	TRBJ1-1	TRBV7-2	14	CASSWAGADTEAFF	TGTGCCAGCAGCTGGGCAGGGGCGGATACTGAAGCTTTCTTT
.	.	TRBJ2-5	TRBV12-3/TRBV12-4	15	CASSLMAPGGETQYF	TGTGCCAGCAGTTTAATGGCCCCAGGCGGGGAGACCCAGTACTTC
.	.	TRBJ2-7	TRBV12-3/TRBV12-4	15	CASSLRTSNTHEQYF	TGTGCCAGCAGTCTACGGACATCTAACACCCACGAGCAGTACTTC
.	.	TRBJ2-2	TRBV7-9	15	CASSRGALNTGELFF	TGTGCCAGCAGCCGAGGGGCCCTGAACACCGGGGAGCTGTTTTTT
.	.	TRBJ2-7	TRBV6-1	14	CASTARLQTYEQYF	TGTGCCAGCACGGCTCGGCTCCAGACGTACGAGCAGTACTTC
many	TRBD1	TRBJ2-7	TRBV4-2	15	CASSQEGTGDYEQYF	TGTGCCAGCAGCCAAGAGGGGACAGGGGACTACGAGCAGTACTTC
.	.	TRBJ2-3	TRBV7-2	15	CASSLVTGLKDTQYF	TGTGCCAGCAGCTTAGTCACAGGGTTGAAAGATACGCAGTATTTT
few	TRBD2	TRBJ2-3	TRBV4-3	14	CASSQDKGGDTQYF	TGCGCCAGCAGCCAAGATAAGGGAGGGGATACGCAGTATTTT
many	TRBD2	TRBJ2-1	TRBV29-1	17	CSVEGLAGVWSYNEQFF	TGCAGCGTTGAGGGACTAGCGGGAGTCTGGTCCTACAATGAGCAGTTCTTC
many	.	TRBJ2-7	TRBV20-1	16	CSALSPRAESSYEQYF	TGCAGTGCTCTGTCACCAAGGGCGGAAAGCTCCTACGAGCAGTACTTC
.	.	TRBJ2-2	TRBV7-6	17	CASSLAASRGWTGELFF	TGTGCCAGCAGCTTAGCGGCTTCCAGGGGTTGGACCGGGGAGCTGTTTTTT
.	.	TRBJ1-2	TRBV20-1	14	CSARKDRTNYGYTF	TGCAGTGCCCGGAAGGACAGAACTAACTATGGCTACACCTTC
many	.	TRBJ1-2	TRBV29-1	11	CSVGRAYGYTF	TGCAGCGTGGGGAGGGCCTATGGCTACACCTTC
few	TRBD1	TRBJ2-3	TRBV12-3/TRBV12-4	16	CASGEGAGGLTDTQYF	TGTGCCAGCGGCGAAGGGGCAGGGGGCCTCACAGATACGCAGTATTTT
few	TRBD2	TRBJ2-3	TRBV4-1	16	CASSILAGGPTDTQYF	TGCGCCAGCAGCATTCTAGCGGGAGGACCCACAGATACGCAGTATTTT
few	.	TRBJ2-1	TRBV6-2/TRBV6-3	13	CASSYFPEETQFF	TGTGCCAGCAGTTACTTCCCCGAGGAGACGCAGTTCTTC
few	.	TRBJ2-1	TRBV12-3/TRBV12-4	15	CASYPGISSYNEQFF	TGTGCCAGCTATCCGGGGATCAGCTCCTACAATGAGCAGTTCTTC
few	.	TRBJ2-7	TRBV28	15	CASSFRGRLSYEQYF	TGTGCCAGCAGTTTTAGGGGACGGCTCTCCTACGAGCAGTACTTC
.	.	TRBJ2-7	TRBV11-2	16	CASSPPGVGVSYEQYF	TGTGCCAGCAGCCCCCCCGGGGTTGGGGTCTCCTACGAGCAGTACTTC
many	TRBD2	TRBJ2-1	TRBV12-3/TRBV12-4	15	CASKLPAGVENEQFF	TGTGCCAGCAAACTACCAGCGGGAGTTGAAAATGAGCAGTTCTTC
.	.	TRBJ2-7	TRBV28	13	CASRGPRAYEQYF	TGTGCCAGCAGGGGACCGAGGGCCTACGAGCAGTACTTC
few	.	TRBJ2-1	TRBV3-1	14	CASSQVSSGQTWFF	TGTGCCAGCAGCCAAGTAAGTTCAGGGCAGACGTGGTTCTTC
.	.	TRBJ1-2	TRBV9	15	CASSFGDTTNYGYTF	TGTGCCAGCAGCTTCGGGGACACCACTAACTATGGCTACACCTTC
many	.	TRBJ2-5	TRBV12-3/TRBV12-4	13	CASRRGEGETQYF	TGTGCCAGCAGGAGAGGAGAGGGAGAGACCCAGTACTTC
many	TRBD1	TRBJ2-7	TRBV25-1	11	CASRQGYEQYF	TGCGCCAGTAGACAGGGCTACGAGCAGTACTTC
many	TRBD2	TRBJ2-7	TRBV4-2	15	CASSQEAGGPYEQYF	TGTGCCAGCAGCCAAGAGGCGGGAGGGCCCTACGAGCAGTACTTC
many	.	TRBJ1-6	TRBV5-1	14	CASSLGQGNSPLHF	TGTGCCAGCAGTTTAGGGCAGGGGAATTCACCCCTCCACTTT
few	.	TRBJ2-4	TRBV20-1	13	CSASVNWGNIQYF	TGCAGTGCTAGTGTTAATTGGGGAAACATTCAGTACTTC
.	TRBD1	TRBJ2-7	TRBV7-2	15	CASSSPTGGFHEQYF	TGTGCCAGCAGCTCTCCGACAGGGGGCTTCCACGAGCAGTACTTC
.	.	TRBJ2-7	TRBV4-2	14	CASSQEFTSIEQYF	TGTGCCAGCAGCCAGGAATTTACTAGCATCGAGCAGTACTTC
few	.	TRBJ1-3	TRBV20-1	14	CSARGASSGNTIYF	TGCAGTGCTAGGGGAGCCAGCTCTGGAAACACCATATATTTT
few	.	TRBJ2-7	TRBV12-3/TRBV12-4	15	CASSPDGGRAYEQYF	TGTGCCAGCAGCCCCGACGGGGGGCGGGCCTACGAGCAGTACTTC
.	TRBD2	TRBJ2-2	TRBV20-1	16	CSARGLAGLRTGELFF	TGCAGTGCTAGGGGACTAGCGGGACTCCGCACCGGGGAGCTGTTTTTT
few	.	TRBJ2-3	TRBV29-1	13	CSARVTGTDTQYF	TGCAGCGCCAGGGTGACGGGCACAGATACGCAGTATTTT